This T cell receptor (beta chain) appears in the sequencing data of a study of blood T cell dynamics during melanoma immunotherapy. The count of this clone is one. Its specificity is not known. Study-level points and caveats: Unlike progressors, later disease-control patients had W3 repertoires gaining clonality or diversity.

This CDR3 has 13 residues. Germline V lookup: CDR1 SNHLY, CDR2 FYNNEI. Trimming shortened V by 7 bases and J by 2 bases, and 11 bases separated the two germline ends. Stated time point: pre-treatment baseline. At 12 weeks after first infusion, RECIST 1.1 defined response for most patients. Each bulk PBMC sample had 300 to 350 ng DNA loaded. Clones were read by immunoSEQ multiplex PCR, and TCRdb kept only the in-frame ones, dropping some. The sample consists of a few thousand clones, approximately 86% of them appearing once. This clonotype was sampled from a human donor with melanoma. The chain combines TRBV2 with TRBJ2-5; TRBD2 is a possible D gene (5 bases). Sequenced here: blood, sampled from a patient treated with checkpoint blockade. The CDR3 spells CASKSTGQETQYF. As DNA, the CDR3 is TGTGCCAGCAAATCTACGGGGCAAGAGACCCAGTACTTC.